This T cell receptor (beta chain) emerged from a study of OX40 agonist ivuxolimab in advanced cancers. The method was immunoSEQ multiplex PCR; TCRdb's version includes in-frame clones alone and lacks a portion of them. The sample has fewer than 85,000 clones; over 70% are singletons. As regards this clone: The antigen is undetermined.

There are 16 residues in the CDR3. Trimming pared 1 base from V and 6 bases from J, leaving 18 bases between. CDR1 is LNHDA, CDR2 SQIVND, per germline (reference sequence). Points from the study as a whole: Specificity for antigen went undetermined in the expanded peripheral T cells. Averaged across samples, CD8+ T cells carried more expanded clones than CD4+ did.

The sample was CD4+ or CD8+ T cells sorted from blood, taken in a trial of the OX40 agonist ivuxolimab. The clonotype comes from an adult with an advanced solid tumor such as melanoma, head and neck, liver or kidney cancer. This chain connects TRBV19 to TRBJ1-2; a weak D match, TRBD1 (5 bases). As DNA, the CDR3 is TGTGCCAGTAGTATAGGGGAAGGGGATAACCCCGATGGCTACACCTTC. Its protein product is CASSIGEGDNPDGYTF.